This is a list of T cell receptor beta chains from one sample in a study of blood T cell repertoires in COVID-19. The assay was immunoSEQ multiplex PCR, and TCRdb's table has in-frame clones only and misses some. Among 62,000 or so clones listed, roughly 80% were seen once. Input material: PBMCs or T cells enriched from blood (not recorded which). The source is a woman between 40 and 50 years old with acute COVID-19. CDR3s leave out the opening cysteine and the closing phenylalanine or tryptophan. Fields, in order: V gene, CDR3 length, J gene, D gene, CDR3 protein. The D gene is left open where the match is weak.

v_gene: TRBV7-3
len: 13
j_gene: TRBJ2-1
d_gene: TRBD2
CDR3aa: ASSSGTSRYNEQF

v_gene: TRBV6-1
len: 14
j_gene: TRBJ1-5
d_gene: TRBD1
CDR3aa: ASSEEGTGWVQPQH

v_gene: TRBV19
len: 12
j_gene: TRBJ2-7
d_gene: TRBD2
CDR3aa: ASSMSGRSYEQY

v_gene: TRBV19
len: 13
j_gene: TRBJ2-1
d_gene: NA
CDR3aa: ASNPDRSSYNEQF

v_gene: TRBV19
len: 12
j_gene: TRBJ2-3
d_gene: TRBD2
CDR3aa: ASSPSGVTDTQY

v_gene: TRBV6-2/TRBV6-3
len: 12
j_gene: TRBJ2-1
d_gene: TRBD1
CDR3aa: ASSSRDRLNEQF

v_gene: TRBV4-2
len: 14
j_gene: TRBJ2-3
d_gene: TRBD2
CDR3aa: ASSQDPQTSPDTQY

v_gene: TRBV5-4
len: 10
j_gene: TRBJ1-6
d_gene: NA
CDR3aa: ASSSSNSPLH

v_gene: TRBV11-2
len: 12
j_gene: TRBJ1-5
d_gene: NA
CDR3aa: ASSLDYLNQPQH

v_gene: TRBV28
len: 11
j_gene: TRBJ1-3
d_gene: NA
CDR3aa: ASRLPGGNTIY

v_gene: TRBV7-9
len: 15
j_gene: TRBJ2-5
d_gene: TRBD1
CDR3aa: ASSLALTTGTGKTQY

v_gene: TRBV6-1
len: 11
j_gene: TRBJ2-4
d_gene: TRBD2
CDR3aa: ASSELAENIQY

v_gene: TRBV18
len: 11
j_gene: TRBJ2-1
d_gene: NA
CDR3aa: ASSPVSNNEQF

v_gene: TRBV5-8
len: 16
j_gene: TRBJ2-4
d_gene: TRBD2
CDR3aa: ASSFRGVDTGPRNIQY

v_gene: TRBV27
len: 11
j_gene: TRBJ1-4
d_gene: NA
CDR3aa: ASSLFRGWKLF

v_gene: TRBV21-1
len: 14
j_gene: TRBJ1-5
d_gene: NA
CDR3aa: ASSKERIWVTQPQH

v_gene: TRBV4-1
len: 12
j_gene: TRBJ2-4
d_gene: NA
CDR3aa: ASSPLGVKNIQY

v_gene: TRBV4-1
len: 13
j_gene: TRBJ2-4
d_gene: TRBD2
CDR3aa: ASRLGTSGRNIQY

v_gene: TRBV5-5
len: 15
j_gene: TRBJ1-6
d_gene: TRBD1
CDR3aa: ASSLSPGTGVVAPLH

v_gene: TRBV27
len: 11
j_gene: TRBJ1-1
d_gene: NA
CDR3aa: ASRIRGSTEAF

v_gene: TRBV3-1/TRBV3-2
len: 11
j_gene: TRBJ1-2
d_gene: NA
CDR3aa: ASSQDRDYGYT

v_gene: TRBV18
len: 11
j_gene: TRBJ1-4
d_gene: NA
CDR3aa: ASSPGANEKLF

v_gene: TRBV11-3
len: 12
j_gene: TRBJ1-6
d_gene: TRBD1
CDR3aa: ASSSGQENSPLH

v_gene: TRBV9
len: 13
j_gene: TRBJ1-2
d_gene: TRBD1
CDR3aa: ASSVGHSAGGGYT

v_gene: TRBV7-7
len: 13
j_gene: TRBJ2-2
d_gene: NA
CDR3aa: ASSPTGLNTGELF

v_gene: TRBV28
len: 13
j_gene: TRBJ1-5
d_gene: NA
CDR3aa: ASRRLSQSNQPQH

v_gene: TRBV7-9
len: 10
j_gene: TRBJ2-5
d_gene: NA
CDR3aa: ASRYEQETQY

v_gene: TRBV5-5
len: 13
j_gene: TRBJ2-3
d_gene: TRBD2
CDR3aa: ASTLGLAGTDTQY

v_gene: TRBV2
len: 12
j_gene: TRBJ2-3
d_gene: NA
CDR3aa: ASRFVVSTDTQY

v_gene: TRBV7-2
len: 15
j_gene: TRBJ1-1
d_gene: NA
CDR3aa: ASSLAQTGLMNTEAF

v_gene: TRBV7-8
len: 13
j_gene: TRBJ1-4
d_gene: TRBD1
CDR3aa: ASSSAGTVPEKLF

v_gene: TRBV11-2
len: 12
j_gene: TRBJ2-5
d_gene: NA
CDR3aa: ASSFRGFGETQY

v_gene: TRBV5-1
len: 13
j_gene: TRBJ2-7
d_gene: NA
CDR3aa: ASNGGQSISYEQY

v_gene: TRBV25-1
len: 13
j_gene: TRBJ2-3
d_gene: NA
CDR3aa: ASSLQGLGTDTQY

v_gene: TRBV28
len: 12
j_gene: TRBJ1-3
d_gene: NA
CDR3aa: ASSEQSSGNTIY

v_gene: TRBV5-1
len: 13
j_gene: TRBJ2-1
d_gene: TRBD1
CDR3aa: ASSRDSSSYNEQF

v_gene: TRBV12-5
len: 14
j_gene: TRBJ2-1
d_gene: TRBD2
CDR3aa: ASGSTSGRGYNEQF

v_gene: TRBV29-1
len: 12
j_gene: TRBJ1-1
d_gene: TRBD1
CDR3aa: SVYRGQMNTEAF

v_gene: TRBV7-7
len: 13
j_gene: TRBJ2-3
d_gene: TRBD1
CDR3aa: ASSSSGQPTDTQY

v_gene: TRBV9
len: 11
j_gene: TRBJ2-7
d_gene: NA
CDR3aa: ASSTGPGYEQY

v_gene: TRBV6-5
len: 12
j_gene: TRBJ1-1
d_gene: NA
CDR3aa: ASSPTRRDTEAF

v_gene: TRBV28
len: 12
j_gene: TRBJ1-2
d_gene: TRBD1
CDR3aa: ASTLRGRSRGYT

v_gene: TRBV28
len: 12
j_gene: TRBJ1-1
d_gene: TRBD1
CDR3aa: ASGRTGGDTEAF

v_gene: TRBV28
len: 11
j_gene: TRBJ2-3
d_gene: NA
CDR3aa: ASSTEPVDTQY

v_gene: TRBV6-5
len: 13
j_gene: TRBJ2-5
d_gene: TRBD1
CDR3aa: ASSQTGGEAETQY

v_gene: TRBV6-2/TRBV6-3
len: 13
j_gene: TRBJ2-7
d_gene: NA
CDR3aa: ASSSATGLTYEQY

v_gene: TRBV7-9
len: 13
j_gene: TRBJ1-3
d_gene: TRBD1
CDR3aa: ASSPGGSPGGTIY

v_gene: TRBV21-1
len: 11
j_gene: TRBJ2-1
d_gene: NA
CDR3aa: ASSIGQNNEQF

v_gene: TRBV4-2
len: 12
j_gene: TRBJ1-6
d_gene: NA
CDR3aa: ASSQVGSRSPLH

v_gene: TRBV11-2
len: 11
j_gene: TRBJ2-1
d_gene: NA
CDR3aa: ASSQIALNEQF

v_gene: TRBV19
len: 12
j_gene: TRBJ1-5
d_gene: NA
CDR3aa: ASSMILGRGPQH

v_gene: TRBV7-2
len: 15
j_gene: TRBJ2-1
d_gene: TRBD2
CDR3aa: ASSLVVGRASYNEQF

v_gene: TRBV12-3/TRBV12-4
len: 11
j_gene: TRBJ2-3
d_gene: NA
CDR3aa: ASSRTATDTQY

v_gene: TRBV9
len: 13
j_gene: TRBJ1-4
d_gene: NA
CDR3aa: ASSGDAAQGEKLF

v_gene: TRBV2
len: 14
j_gene: TRBJ2-3
d_gene: TRBD2
CDR3aa: ASRTSGGWITDTQY